Presented here are 15 T cell receptor beta chains from one specimen sequenced in a study of shared clonotypes between healthy human individuals. Assay used: immunoSEQ multiplex PCR; TCRdb lists only in-frame clones, some missing. The sample has about 2 million clones, about 95% seen once. Terminally differentiated effector memory CD45RA+ cells were left out of the naive CD8 fraction, which was CD45RO-negative and positively selected for CCR7. Sequenced input: naive CD8+ T cells sorted from blood. The origin of the receptors is a man aged 18 to 29 in good health.

The chain combines TRBV13 with TRBJ2-7; 7 positions agree with TRBD2. CDR1 and CDR2 from the germline V gene are PRHDT and FYEKMQ (reference sequence). V lost 7 bases to trimming and J lost 3 bases; unmatched junction nucleotides: 9. The CDR3 has 14 amino acids. The CDR3 spells CASTPGGRGYEQYF. For the CDR3, the DNA is TGTGCCAGCACCCCCGGGGGGAGGGGCTACGAGCAGTACTTC.

The chain is built from TRBV6-5 and TRBJ2-7, with D perhaps matching TRBD1 (5 bases). The CDR3 contains 15 residues. The germline V gene has CDR1 MNHEY and CDR2 SVGAGI. V lost 2 bases and J 1 base, leaving 12 bases between the germline ends. The DNA for the CDR3 is TGTGCCAGCAGTTACGCCAGGGCGAGGTCCTACGAGCAGTACTTC. Amino acids: CASSYARARSYEQYF.

This sequence joins TRBV30 and TRBJ1-1, with D perhaps TRBD1 (6 bases). CDR1 is GTSNPN and CDR2 is SVGIG in the germline V gene (reference sequence). The CDR3 loop spans 15 amino acids. V lost 2 bases to trimming and J lost 4 bases, with 17 bases between them. CDR3 protein: CAWSTRTGISTEAFF. The CDR3 bases are TGTGCCTGGAGTACACGAACAGGGATTAGCACTGAAGCTTTCTTT.

This chain connects TRBV30 to TRBJ1-5, with D uncertain. Per the germline V gene, CDR1 is GTSNPN and CDR2 is SVGIG (reference sequence). Trimming left V 1 base short and J 7 bases short, with 11 bases between. The CDR3 is made up of 13 amino acids. CDR3 nucleotides: TGTGCCTGGAGTGCCCAGGCGGAACAGCCCCAGCATTTT. Its translation: CAWSAQAEQPQHF. Complete variable domain (other parts from reference TRBV30 and TRBJ1-5): SQTIHQWPATLVQPVGSPLSLECTVEGTSNPNLYWYRQAAGRGLQLLFYSVGIGQISSEVPQNLSASRPQDRQFILSSKKLLLSDSGFYLCAWSAQAEQPQHFGDGTRLSIL.

The rearrangement links TRBV7-2 to TRBJ1-2; a possible D gene is TRBD1 (5 bases). The CDR3 covers 16 residues. In germline, CDR1 is SGHTA, CDR2 FQGNSA. The germline V and J ends were trimmed by 2 bases and 2 bases, with 15 bases remaining between them. In DNA, the CDR3 is TGTGCCAGCAGCTTAAGCGGGGGTTACTTCAACTATGGCTACACCTTC. Its protein is CASSLSGGYFNYGYTF.

J is TRBJ2-7 and V is TRBV27; 8 bases match TRBD2. V gave up 2 bases and J gave up 2 bases; unmatched junction bases: 8. The CDR3 has 16 amino acids. Germline CDR1 is MNHEY and CDR2 is SMNVEV (reference sequence). In DNA form, the CDR3 reads TGTGCCAGCAGTTTAGTGAGCCGGGGGGGCACCTACGAGCAGTACTTC. The encoded protein is CASSLVSRGGTYEQYF.

The chain is built from TRBV4-1 and TRBJ2-5, with D perhaps matching TRBD1 (6 bases). The J call may be in error: the DNA end matches TRBJ2-7 better. Germline-derived CDR1 and CDR2 are MGHRA and YSYEKL. The CDR3 loop spans 11 amino acids. The CDR3 sequence is CASRGPYEQYF. The CDR3 DNA reads TGCGCCTCCAGGGGACCCTACGAGCAGTACTTC.

The rearrangement links TRBV27 to TRBJ2-5; TRBD2 agrees at 10 bases. CDR1 is MNHEY, CDR2 SMNVEV, per germline (reference sequence). Germline trimming cut 1 base from V and 1 base from J; bases unmatched to any gene: 3. The CDR3 runs 16 residues. Here the CDR3 reads CASSLWTSGVQETQYF. The CDR3 bases are TGTGCCAGCAGTTTATGGACTAGCGGAGTCCAAGAGACCCAGTACTTC.

V gene TRBV5-4 combines with J gene TRBJ2-1, with TRBD2 matching over 10 bases. CDR1 is SGHNT, CDR2 YYREEE, per germline (reference sequence). Trimming removed 4 bases from V and 1 base from J; junction bases left unmatched: 5. The CDR3 runs to 16 residues. As DNA, the CDR3 is TGTGCCAGCAGCCTTGGACTAGCGGCTTCCTACAATGAGCAGTTCTTC. Protein sequence: CASSLGLAASYNEQFF.

The chain has TRBV5-6 and TRBJ1-2; 8 nucleotides match TRBD1. The V segment lost 4 bases and the J segment 6 bases; nucleotides outside the gene matches: 8. There are 14 residues in the CDR3. The germline gives CDR1 SGHDT, CDR2 YYEEEE. CDR3 sequence reads: CASSLPGGADGYTF. Written as DNA, the CDR3 is TGTGCCAGCAGCCTACCAGGGGGCGCGGATGGCTACACCTTC.

This clone was detected a few times. The rearrangement uses TRBV19 and TRBJ1-5; D is ambiguous. This CDR3 is 13 amino acids long. Germline CDR1 and CDR2: LNHDA and SQIVND (reference sequence). Between the trimmed V and J ends, which lost 3 bases and 5 bases, there was a span of 8 bases. CDR3 nucleotides: TGTGCCAGTAGTATTTCGACCTATCAGCCCCAGCATTTT. Its protein is CASSISTYQPQHF.

The CDR3 loop is CATSRAGVNQPQHF. In nucleotides, the CDR3 is TGTGCCACCAGCAGGGCGGGGGTCAATCAGCCCCAGCATTTT. V gene TRBV15 combines with J gene TRBJ1-5; D possibly corresponds to TRBD1 (5 bases). Trimming removed 3 bases at V and 3 bases at J, with 9 bases between. This CDR3 is 14 amino acids long. Germline-derived CDR1 and CDR2 are LNHNV and YYDKDF (reference sequence).

The chain has TRBV27 and TRBJ1-6; the match to TRBD1 covers 7 bases. The CDR3 length is 17 residues. Germline CDR1 MNHEY, CDR2 SMNVEV (reference sequence). Trimming removed 1 base from V and 7 bases from J; junction bases left unmatched: 10. CDR3 sequence: CASSLYPRGLMNSPLHF. CDR3 coding DNA: TGTGCCAGCAGTTTATACCCTAGGGGGCTGATGAATTCACCCCTCCACTTT.

On this clone itself: The same CDR3 also results from other DNA sequences found in this sample. This chain connects TRBV5-1 to TRBJ1-2, with no clear D. CDR3 size: 13 residues. The V end was cut by 0 bases, the J end by 3 bases, with 6 bases between. Germline CDR1 is SGHRS and CDR2 is YFSETQ. As DNA, the CDR3 is TGCGCCAGCAGCTTGGCCTCGGACTATGGCTACACCTTC. Translation gives CASSLASDYGYTF.

V is TRBV29-1 and J is TRBJ2-7, with 8 bases fitting TRBD1. Germline trimming cut 4 bases from V and 4 bases from J; bases unmatched to any gene: 6. Germline loops: CDR1 SQVTM, CDR2 ANQGSEA. This CDR3 is built from 13 residues. The CDR3 DNA is TGCAGCGTTGTACAGGGGGGTCTGTACGAGCAGTACTTC. It translates to CSVVQGGLYEQYF.